Presented here are 4 T cell receptor beta chains from one specimen sequenced in a study of human T cells and chemical hapten exposure. Time point described: patch test 3, about 24 weeks after DPC sensitization. Sample treatment: therapeutic diphenylcyclopropenone sensitization with weekly scalp DPC. TCRdb independently ran MiXCR on the RACE reads; one entry per CDR3 protein. Found here are under 130,000 distinct CDR3 sequences, less than 35% of them singletons; the top ten hold roughly 3%. The specimen was whole blood, collected in connection with sensitization to the hapten diphenylcyclopropenone (DPC). Receptor source: a man between 35 and 55 years old with alopecia areata. Some clones in this sample may be carry-over from other donors' samples.

V is TRBV5-6 and J is TRBJ2-7, with 9 bases matching TRBD2. Germline CDR1 and CDR2: SGHDT and YYEEEE. After removal of 5 bases from V and 4 bases from J, the junction contained 10 bases not matched to a gene. This CDR3 is built from 15 residues. The CDR3 here is CASRLGLASAYEQYF. CDR3 sequence (DNA): TGTGCCAGCAGGCTGGGACTAGCATCGGCGTACGAGCAGTACTTC.

This clonotype was counted a few times. The chain employs TRBV4-3 and TRBJ1-1; 7 bases agree with TRBD1. Per germline, CDR1 LGHNA and CDR2 YSLEER. After removal of 3 bases from V and 1 base from J, the junction contained 17 bases not matched to a gene. The CDR3 consists of 19 residues. The CDR3 reads CASSQSLRGAGGSNTEAFF. The CDR3 DNA reads TGCGCCAGCAGCCAGAGTCTTCGGGGGGCAGGGGGGTCGAACACTGAAGCTTTCTTT.

The chain combines TRBV7-2 with TRBJ1-6, with 12 bases that match TRBD1. Trimming took 7 bases from V and 7 from J; bases not matched to a gene: 11. The germline V gene encodes CDR1 SGHTA and CDR2 FQGNSA. CDR3 size: 17 residues. The CDR3: CASTLRDRGLGNSPLHF. CDR3 DNA sequence: TGTGCCAGCACCCTCCGGGACAGGGGGCTAGGGAATTCACCCCTCCACTTT.

V and J are TRBV20-1 and TRBJ2-6; D uncertain. Germline CDR1 is DFQATT and CDR2 is SNEGSKA (reference sequence). Deletions cut 3 bases from V and 0 bases from J, with 3 bases between. The CDR3 covers 13 residues. CDR3 loop: CSASPSGANVLTF. CDR3 DNA sequence: TGCAGTGCTAGCCCCTCTGGGGCCAACGTCCTGACTTTC.